One sample yielded the 24 T cell receptor beta chains listed below, sequenced in a study of cytomegalovirus exposure and HLA in healthy donors. PCR employed 60 Vbeta and 13 Jbeta primers. Repertoires were generated with immunoSEQ multiplex PCR, while TCRdb's copy carries only in-frame clones and drops some. The profile shows fewer than 200,000 clones, approximately 77% of them singletons. Sequencing was performed on PBMCs. The source is a man aged 25-40 years in good health and CMV-seropositive.

This chain joins TRBV6-1 and TRBJ2-7; D is undetermined. The germline gives CDR1 MNHNS, CDR2 SASEGT. This CDR3 has 14 residues. With 6 bases removed from V and 6 bases from J, the gap between germline ends came to 18 bases. The CDR3: CASRRLAEPSEQYF. CDR3 in DNA: TGTGCCAGCAGGAGGCTGGCAGAACCTTCCGAGCAGTACTTC.

The chain joins TRBV29-1 to TRBJ1-3; no firm D call. Germline CDR1 and CDR2: SQVTM and ANQGSEA. Trimming shortened V by 4 bases and J by 2 bases, and 6 bases separated the two germline ends. CDR3 length: 12 amino acids. The CDR3 sequence: CSVAGTGNTIYF. The CDR3 DNA follows: TGCAGCGTTGCGGGGACTGGAAACACCATATATTTT.

This sequence joins TRBV5-8 and TRBJ2-1; 10 bases agree with TRBD2. V lost 4 bases and J lost 4; bases outside the gene matches: 8. Germline CDR1 reads SGHTS; CDR2 reads YDEGEE. The CDR3 has 16 residues. The CDR3 sequence: CASSRIAGGRYNEQFF. The DNA for the CDR3 is TGTGCCAGCAGCCGGATAGCGGGGGGACGGTACAATGAGCAGTTCTTC.

The rearrangement joins TRBV7-9 to TRBJ1-1; D may be TRBD1 (5 bases). The CDR3 totals 15 residues. CDR1 and CDR2 from the germline V gene are SEHNR and FQNEAQ (reference sequence). The V gene lost 6 bases and the J gene lost 1 base, with 15 bases spanning the gap. The CDR3 DNA sequence: TGTGCCAGCAGTGGGGCCGTTTCGGCGAACACTGAAGCTTTCTTT. It encodes CASSGAVSANTEAFF.

This clone has only a few counts. The chain couples TRBV2 to TRBJ2-5; weak D call: TRBD2 (7 bases). The CDR3 is made up of 15 amino acids. The germline gives CDR1 SNHLY, CDR2 FYNNEI. V shed 4 bases and J shed 3 bases, with 15 bases lying between them. The DNA for the CDR3 is TGTGCCAGCAGTGTGCGGGGGCTTTTGGAAGAGACCCAGTACTTC. This gives the protein CASSVRGLLEETQYF.

The V and J genes are TRBV7-9 and TRBJ2-4; a possible D gene is TRBD1 (6 bases). The germline gives CDR1 SEHNR, CDR2 FQNEAQ (reference sequence). V was pared by 1 base and J by 8 bases, with 12 bases between. The CDR3 loop spans 14 amino acids. The CDR3 DNA follows: TGTGCCAGCAGCTTAGTGACAGGTTTGGACATTCAGTACTTC. Translated: CASSLVTGLDIQYF. Using reference TRBV7-9 and TRBJ2-4 for the parts outside the CDR3, the full variable domain is DTGVSQNPRHKITKRGQNVTFRCDPISEHNRLYWYRQTLGQGPEFLTYFQNEAQLEKSRLLSDRFSAERPKGSFSTLEIQRTEQGDSAMYLCASSLVTGLDIQYFGAGTRLSVL.

V is TRBV19 and J is TRBJ2-5, with 11 nucleotides matching TRBD2. V gave up 1 base and J gave up 5 bases; unmatched junction bases: 12. Germline V gene sequence: CDR1 LNHDA, CDR2 SQIVND (reference sequence). CDR3 size: 18 residues. CDR3 sequence: CASSIGRYSGGAGETQYF. CDR3 bases: TGTGCCAGTAGTATAGGGCGGTATAGCGGGGGGGCCGGGGAGACCCAGTACTTC.

The gene calls are TRBV7-7 and TRBJ2-3; 12 bases map to TRBD2. Unmatched junction bases numbered 0, after V lost 1 base and J lost 4 bases. The CDR3 sequence is 15 residues long. Germline CDR1 and CDR2: SSHAT and FNYEAQ (reference sequence). The CDR3 DNA is TGTGCCAGCAGCTTAGGGACTAGCGGGGCAGATACGCAGTATTTT. This sequence encodes CASSLGTSGADTQYF.

The chain couples TRBV7-2 to TRBJ1-6; 8 bases are shared with TRBD1. The junction had 6 bases not matched to a gene; V was cut back by 3 bases and J by 2 bases. This CDR3 is built from 17 residues. CDR1 is SGHTA, CDR2 FQGNSA, per germline. The CDR3 is CASSFRDRGTYNSPLHF. The CDR3, as DNA: TGTGCCAGCAGCTTCAGAGACAGGGGAACCTATAATTCACCCCTCCACTTT.

This chain links TRBV6-7 with TRBJ2-7, with 9 bases lining up with TRBD1. TRBV6-7 is reported as an ORF; its role is uncertain. This CDR3 has 16 residues. V lost 4 bases and J lost 3; bases outside the gene matches: 10. This CDR3 is CASSSVTGTGCYEQYF. As DNA, the CDR3 is TGTGCCAGCAGTTCCGTTACCGGGACAGGGTGCTACGAGCAGTACTTC.

The chain joins TRBV13 to TRBJ1-6; the match to TRBD1 covers 7 bases. V was clipped by 7 bases and J by 3 bases; unmatched bases: 0. This CDR3 comprises 13 residues. CDR1 and CDR2 from the germline V gene are PRHDT and FYEKMQ (reference sequence). In DNA, the CDR3 is TGTGCCAGCACAGGGGGCTATAATTCACCCCTCCACTTT. This codes for CASTGGYNSPLHF.

The V gene is TRBV15, the J gene TRBJ2-5; maybe TRBD2 (5 bases). The germline V and J ends were trimmed by 0 bases and 5 bases, with 10 bases remaining between them. This CDR3 is 14 amino acids long. Germline V gene data show CDR1 as LNHNV and CDR2 as YYDKDF (reference sequence). The CDR3 sequence: CATSRDNGEETQYF. DNA for the CDR3: TGTGCCACCAGCAGAGACAACGGGGAGGAGACCCAGTACTTC. Supplemented by reference TRBV15 and TRBJ2-5, the full variable domain reads DAMVIQNPRYQVTQFGKPVTLSCSQTLNHNVMYWYQQKSSQAPKLLFHYYDKDFNNEADTPDNFQSRRPNTSFCFLDIRSPGLGDTAMYLCATSRDNGEETQYFGPGTRLLVL.

The chain employs TRBV12-5 and TRBJ1-4; the match to TRBD1 covers 7 bases. This CDR3 has 15 residues. CDR1 and CDR2 from the germline V gene are LGHNT and FRNRAP. Trimming at V came to 5 bases and at J to 8 bases, leaving 11 bases not matched to a gene. CDR3 sequence (DNA): TGTGCTAGTGGTCTGGGGGACAGTTTTTCCGAAAAACTGTTTTTT. Translating gives CASGLGDSFSEKLFF.

The chain recombines TRBV10-3 with TRBJ1-1; perhaps TRBD1 as D (6 bases). Per the germline V gene, CDR1 is ENHRY and CDR2 is SYGVKD. V lost 4 bases to trimming and J lost 7 bases, with 16 bases between them. This CDR3 region has 14 residues. The CDR3 DNA reads TGTGCCATCAGTGCGACGGGACAATCTCGTGAAGCTTTCTTT. The encoded protein is CAISATGQSREAFF.

The chain links TRBV7-9 to TRBJ1-1; maybe TRBD1 (6 bases). From germline, CDR1 is SEHNR and CDR2 FQNEAQ (reference sequence). The CDR3 extends over 12 amino acids. The V end lost 2 bases, the J end lost 5 bases, and 6 bases lay between the germline ends. CDR3 coding DNA: TGTGCCAGCAGCTTAAGGGGGACTGAAGCTTTCTTT. This sequence encodes CASSLRGTEAFF.

The genes are TRBV9 and TRBJ2-1; 11 nucleotides agree with TRBD2. The CDR3 sequence is 18 residues long. J lost 8 bases, V lost 3 bases, and 16 bases had no gene match. The germline CDR1 and CDR2 sequences are SGDLS and YYNGEE. The CDR3 nucleotides are TGTGCCAGCAGCGCCCTGCGGGTTAGCGGGGGGGCATGGGATGAGCAGTTCTTC. It translates to CASSALRVSGGAWDEQFF.

This clone was seen more than once but under ten times. The gene calls are TRBV2 and TRBJ2-7, with D tentatively TRBD2 (6 bases). Trimming cost V 8 bases and J 4 bases, with 15 bases left between them. The germline V gene has CDR1 SNHLY and CDR2 FYNNEI. The CDR3 has 13 amino acids. CDR3 sequence (DNA): TGTGCCAGCCGGGGGACGGGGAGGTACGAGCAGTACTTC. Translating it yields CASRGTGRYEQYF.

The rearrangement uses TRBV7-9 and TRBJ1-4, with D perhaps matching TRBD1 (5 bases). Trimming stripped 1 base from V and 8 bases from J, with 14 bases between. Per germline, CDR1 SEHNR and CDR2 FQNEAQ (reference sequence). This CDR3 is 15 amino acids long. As DNA, the CDR3 is TGTGCCAGCAGCTTAGGTGGCAGGGATCAGGAAAAACTGTTTTTT. This translates into CASSLGGRDQEKLFF.

The chain uses TRBV4-2 and TRBJ1-5, with D perhaps matching TRBD1 (5 bases). CDR1 LGHNA and CDR2 YNFKEQ come from the germline V gene. With 3 bases removed from V and 2 bases from J, the gap between germline ends came to 17 bases. The CDR3 totals 17 residues. CDR3 region: CASSHPTQGYGNQPQHF. CDR3 nucleotide sequence: TGTGCCAGCAGCCATCCCACTCAGGGATATGGCAATCAGCCCCAGCATTTT.

The rearrangement links TRBV11-2 to TRBJ2-1; the D is unclear. This CDR3 comprises 13 residues. V gave up 1 base and J gave up 6 bases, with 7 bases separating them. Germline V lookup: CDR1 SGHAT, CDR2 FQNNGV. The CDR3 DNA reads as TGTGCCAGCAGCTTAGGACTGACCAATGAGCAGTTCTTC. This codes for CASSLGLTNEQFF.

This chain uses TRBV4-1 with TRBJ1-1, with TRBD1 matching over 9 bases. The CDR3 is made up of 15 amino acids. The germline V gene has CDR1 MGHRA and CDR2 YSYEKL. V lost 3 bases and J lost 1; bases outside the gene matches: 3. This chain's CDR3 is CASSQGQGTNTEAFF. The CDR3 DNA reads TGCGCCAGCAGCCAGGGACAGGGCACGAACACTGAAGCTTTCTTT.

This chain uses TRBV6-5 with TRBJ2-1, with 9 bases matching TRBD1. The V segment lost 5 bases and the J segment 5 bases; nucleotides outside the gene matches: 4. The CDR3 contains 14 residues. Germline CDR1 and CDR2: MNHEY and SVGAGI. DNA of the CDR3: TGTGCCAGCAGTAGGGACAGGGCCAACAATGAGCAGTTCTTC. Translating gives CASSRDRANNEQFF.

This sequence joins TRBV7-9 and TRBJ2-3; 8 nucleotides match TRBD2. This CDR3 comprises 15 residues. Germline V CDR1 and CDR2: SEHNR, FQNEAQ (reference sequence). Trimming cost V 6 bases and J 4 bases; bases outside gene matches: 9. The CDR3: CASRIGRGDPDTQYF. Here the CDR3 DNA reads TGTGCCAGCAGAATTGGGCGGGGGGACCCAGATACGCAGTATTTT.

The J gene is TRBJ1-2, the V gene TRBV6-1, with D possibly matching TRBD1 (6 bases). There are 14 residues in the CDR3. Looked up from germline, CDR1 is MNHNS and CDR2 is SASEGT. Trimming shortened V by 0 bases and J by 5 bases, and 10 bases separated the two germline ends. Here the CDR3 DNA reads TGTGCCAGCAGTGAAGCAAACCAGGGGTATGGCTACACCTTC. This sequence encodes CASSEANQGYGYTF.